This TCR beta chain was documented in a study of blood T cells in healthy people across ages. V lost 6 bases and J lost 4; bases outside the gene matches: 13. Germline CDR1 is DFQATT and CDR2 is SNEGSKA (reference sequence). The CDR3 consists of 15 residues. Together with a sample-barcoded 5' primer, a J-beta primer mix was included in a second PCR lasting about 7 to 12 cycles. One entry per CDR3 protein results from TCRdb running MiXCR on the 5' RACE reads. The top ten hold approximately 40% of the sample, which has over 700,000 distinct CDR3 sequences, about 53% seen once. The origin of this receptor is a man older than 75 in good health. The sample taken for sequencing was blood. V and J are TRBV20-1 and TRBJ2-7; 9 bases fit TRBD1. The CDR3 reads CSALHRTGGRYEQYF. The CDR3 nucleotides are TGCAGTGCGTTACACCGTACAGGGGGCAGGTACGAGCAGTACTTC.